This TCR beta chain derives from a study of T cell repertoires in cytomegalovirus infection. Study overall: Public TCR beta signatures were indicative of both CMV infection and a matching HLA type.

TCRdb processed the reads anew with MiXCR; each CDR3 protein has one entry. The table has 650,000 to 900,000 distinct CDR3 sequences, 30% to 35% seen once; the top ten hold around 11%. Germline V gene data show CDR1 as SNHLY and CDR2 as FYNNEI. The CDR3 covers 15 residues. V lost 2 bases and J 5 bases, leaving 16 bases between the germline ends. This clonotype was found a few times. Its antigen is unidentified. This sequence originates from a human donor in good health (CMV status not recorded). Some clones in this sample may be carry-over from other donors' samples. V usage is TRBV2 and J usage is TRBJ2-7, with D possibly called TRBD1 or TRBD2 (5 bases each). The specimen was cultured CD8+ T cells from PBMCs, collected from culture after CMV antigen stimulation. The chain's CDR3 is CASSESPGQEDEQYF. CDR3 nucleotide sequence: TGTGCCAGCAGTGAATCTCCGGGGCAGGAGGACGAGCAGTACTTC.